This is a list of T cell receptor beta chains from one sample in a study of T cell responses to AZD1222 COVID-19 vaccine. This table comes from immunoSEQ multiplex PCR, and its TCRdb copy is limited to in-frame clones, with some not included. In the table there are about 96,000 clones, around 89% of which are singletons. The sample here was peripheral blood, taken on day 0 of AZD1222 vaccination. The receptor set was obtained from an adult in good health. Both conserved end residues are part of each CDR3. A D gene is named only where the DNA matches it firmly. Size is stated for part of the rows, as once, few or many counts, or as a class when the clone is expanded.

size: NA; D: NA; J: TRBJ2-5; V: TRBV4-3; DNA: TGCGCCAGCAGCCAAGATTTAGTAGGGGAGACCCAGTACTTC; CDR3: CASSQDLVGETQYF
size: NA; D: NA; J: TRBJ1-5; V: TRBV30; DNA: TGTGCCTGGAGTGCAGGGGTCCAACAGCCCCAGCATTTT; CDR3: CAWSAGVQQPQHF
size: once; D: TRBD2; J: TRBJ2-1; V: TRBV4-1; DNA: TGCGCCAGCAGCCAATCGGGACTACCTTCCTACAATGAGCAGTTCTTC; CDR3: CASSQSGLPSYNEQFF
size: few; D: NA; J: TRBJ1-1; V: TRBV7-9; DNA: TGTGCCAGCAGCCGCGGGAGCATGAACACTGAAGCTTTCTTT; CDR3: CASSRGSMNTEAFF
size: NA; D: TRBD1; J: TRBJ1-5; V: TRBV15; DNA: TGTGCCACCAGCAGGGACAGGCTTAGCAATCAGCCCCAGCATTTT; CDR3: CATSRDRLSNQPQHF
size: NA; D: TRBD1; J: TRBJ1-4; V: TRBV24-1; DNA: TGTGCCACCAGTACAGGGGGCAATGAAAAACTGTTTTTT; CDR3: CATSTGGNEKLFF
size: few; D: NA; J: TRBJ1-1; V: TRBV2; DNA: TGTGCCAGCAGTGAAGAGGTTGAGGACACTGAAGCTTTCTTT; CDR3: CASSEEVEDTEAFF
size: NA; D: NA; J: TRBJ2-1; V: TRBV9; DNA: TGTGCCAGCAGACCCCCGGGGAAAAATGAGCAGTTCTTC; CDR3: CASRPPGKNEQFF
size: NA; D: TRBD1; J: TRBJ2-2; V: TRBV29-1; DNA: TGCAGCGTCATCGACAGGGGCGCGAACACCGGGGAGCTGTTTTTT; CDR3: CSVIDRGANTGELFF
size: NA; D: TRBD1; J: TRBJ1-1; V: TRBV27; DNA: TGTGCCAGCAGTTTATCTCCGGCAGGGGGCCTAGCTTTCTTT; CDR3: CASSLSPAGGLAFF
size: NA; D: NA; J: TRBJ1-1; V: TRBV3-1/TRBV3-2; DNA: TGTGCCAGCAGCAAGAACACTGAAGCTTTCTTT; CDR3: CASSKNTEAFF
size: once; D: NA; J: TRBJ1-2; V: TRBV6-5; DNA: TGTGCCAGCAGCAAAGACAGTAACTATGGCTACACCTTC; CDR3: CASSKDSNYGYTF
size: NA; D: NA; J: TRBJ1-2; V: TRBV5-6; DNA: TGTGCCAGCAGGGCCGGGACCGACCAACCGAACTATGGCTACACCTTC; CDR3: CASRAGTDQPNYGYTF
size: NA; D: TRBD1; J: TRBJ2-6; V: TRBV19; DNA: TGTGCCAGTAGCCACGACAGGGCCAGCTCTGGGGCCAACGTCCTGACTTTC; CDR3: CASSHDRASSGANVLTF
size: NA; D: TRBD1; J: TRBJ1-6; V: TRBV7-9; DNA: TGTGCCAGCAGCTCCGGACAGGCTCACAATGAAAATTCACCCCTCCACTTT; CDR3: CASSSGQAHNENSPLHF
size: NA; D: NA; J: TRBJ1-5; V: TRBV6-5; DNA: TGTGCCAGCAGTCAGAGACAGAACAATCAGCCCCAGCATTTT; CDR3: CASSQRQNNQPQHF
size: NA; D: TRBD2; J: TRBJ2-1; V: TRBV9; DNA: TGTGCCAGCAGCGTTAGCGGGAGGCCAAGGAATGAGCAGTTCTTC; CDR3: CASSVSGRPRNEQFF
size: NA; D: NA; J: TRBJ2-3; V: TRBV4-1; DNA: TGCGCCAGCAGCCAGGGAGTGACAGGCACAGATACGCAGTATTTT; CDR3: CASSQGVTGTDTQYF
size: NA; D: NA; J: TRBJ2-7; V: TRBV28; DNA: TGTGCCAGCAGACGACTAGGAAGGACAGCCCTCGAAGAGCAGTACTTC; CDR3: CASRRLGRTALEEQYF
size: NA; D: NA; J: TRBJ1-4; V: TRBV15; DNA: TGTGCCACCAGCAGAGAAAGGACGTCTTTCGGAGAAAAACTGTTTTTT; CDR3: CATSRERTSFGEKLFF
size: NA; D: NA; J: TRBJ2-2; V: TRBV27; DNA: TGTGCCAGCACCCCCCAGACATCGCACAACACCGGGGAGCTGTTTTTT; CDR3: CASTPQTSHNTGELFF
size: NA; D: TRBD2; J: TRBJ2-5; V: TRBV10-3; DNA: TGTGCCATCAGTGAGACTAGCGGGCAAGAGACCCAGTACTTC; CDR3: CAISETSGQETQYF
size: NA; D: TRBD1; J: TRBJ1-3; V: TRBV5-6; DNA: TGTGCCAGCAGCACCCCGGGACAGGGAATGGTGGGAAACACCATATATTTT; CDR3: CASSTPGQGMVGNTIYF
size: NA; D: TRBD1; J: TRBJ2-1; V: TRBV28; DNA: TGTGCCAGCAGTTCCAGGGGGCGCGCCTACAATGAGCAGTTCTTC; CDR3: CASSSRGRAYNEQFF
size: NA; D: NA; J: TRBJ1-2; V: TRBV7-8; DNA: TGTGCCAGCAGCTTCACCGGGGCCCCGGACCGGGGGCTCGGCTACACCTTC; CDR3: CASSFTGAPDRGLGYTF
size: NA; D: TRBD2; J: TRBJ2-5; V: TRBV5-4; DNA: TGTGCCAGCAGCTTGCTAGGACTAGCAAGGGAGACCCAGTACTTC; CDR3: CASSLLGLARETQYF
size: once; D: TRBD1; J: TRBJ2-5; V: TRBV6-5; DNA: TGTGCCAGCAGTAAACCAGGGGGCTGGGAGACCCAGTACTTC; CDR3: CASSKPGGWETQYF
size: NA; D: TRBD1; J: TRBJ1-1; V: TRBV28; DNA: TGTGCCAGCAGTTGGACAGGGCTCAGCACTGAAGCTTTCTTT; CDR3: CASSWTGLSTEAFF
size: NA; D: TRBD1; J: TRBJ2-7; V: TRBV10-3; DNA: TGTGCCATCAGTGACAGGGGGAACTCCTACGAGCAGTACTTC; CDR3: CAISDRGNSYEQYF
size: NA; D: NA; J: TRBJ1-1; V: TRBV2; DNA: TGTGCCAGCAGTGAAGAGGTGAACACTGAAGCTTTCTTT; CDR3: CASSEEVNTEAFF
size: NA; D: NA; J: TRBJ1-1; V: TRBV12-3/TRBV12-4; DNA: TGTGCCAGCAGTTTCGGGACGGACTATGAAGCTTTCTTT; CDR3: CASSFGTDYEAFF
size: NA; D: TRBD1; J: TRBJ1-2; V: TRBV6-4; DNA: TGTGCCACTAGACAGGGGTCATCCTATGGCTACACCTTC; CDR3: CATRQGSSYGYTF
size: NA; D: NA; J: TRBJ1-1; V: TRBV20-1; DNA: TGCAGTGCTAGTATCGGAAACACTGAAGCTTTCTTT; CDR3: CSASIGNTEAFF